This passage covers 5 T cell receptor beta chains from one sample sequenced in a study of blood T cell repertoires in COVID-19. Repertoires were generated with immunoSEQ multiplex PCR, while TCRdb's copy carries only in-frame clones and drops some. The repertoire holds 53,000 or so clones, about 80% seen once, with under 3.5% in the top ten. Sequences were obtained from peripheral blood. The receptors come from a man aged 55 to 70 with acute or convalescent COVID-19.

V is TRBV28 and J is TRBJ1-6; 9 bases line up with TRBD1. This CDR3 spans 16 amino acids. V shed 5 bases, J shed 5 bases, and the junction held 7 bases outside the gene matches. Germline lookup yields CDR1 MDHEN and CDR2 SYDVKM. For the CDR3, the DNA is TGTGCCAGCAGTCCAGGGACAGGGTTTAATAATTCACCCCTCCACTTT. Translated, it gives CASSPGTGFNNSPLHF.

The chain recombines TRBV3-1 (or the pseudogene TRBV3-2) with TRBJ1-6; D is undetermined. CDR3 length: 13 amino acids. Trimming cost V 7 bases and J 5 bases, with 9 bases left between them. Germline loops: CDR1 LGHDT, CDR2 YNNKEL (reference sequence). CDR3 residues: CASMDSDNSPLHF. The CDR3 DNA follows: TGTGCCAGCATGGACTCGGATAATTCACCCCTCCACTTT.

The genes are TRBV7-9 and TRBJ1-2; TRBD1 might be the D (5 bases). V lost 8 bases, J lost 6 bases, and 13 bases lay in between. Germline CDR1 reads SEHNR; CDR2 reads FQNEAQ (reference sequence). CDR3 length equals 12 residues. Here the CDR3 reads CASHHGGDGYTF. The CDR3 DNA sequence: TGTGCCAGCCACCACGGAGGGGATGGCTACACCTTC.

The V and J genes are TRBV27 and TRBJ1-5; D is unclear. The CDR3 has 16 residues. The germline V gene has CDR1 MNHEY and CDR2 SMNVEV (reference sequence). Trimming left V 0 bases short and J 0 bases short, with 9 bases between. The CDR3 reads CASSLSGVHSNQPQHF. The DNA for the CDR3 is TGTGCCAGCAGTTTATCTGGAGTCCATAGCAATCAGCCCCAGCATTTT.

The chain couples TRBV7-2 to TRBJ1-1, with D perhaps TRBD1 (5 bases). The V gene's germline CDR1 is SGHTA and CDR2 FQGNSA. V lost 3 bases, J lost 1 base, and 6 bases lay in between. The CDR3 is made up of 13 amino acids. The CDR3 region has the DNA TGTGCCAGCAGCTTCGGGGGGAACACTGAAGCTTTCTTT. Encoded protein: CASSFGGNTEAFF.